Sequencing of this TCR beta chain was carried out in a study of T-cell reconstitution after alpha-beta-depleted transplantation in children. TCRbeta library preparation incorporated unique molecular identifiers. TCRdb processed the PCR reads anew with MiXCR; each CDR3 protein has one entry. The repertoire holds 200,000 to 250,000 distinct CDR3 sequences, with around 8.4% as singletons. The V and J ends lost 5 bases and 4 bases respectively, with 17 bases between them. The CDR3 is 15 residues long. Study outcomes and limitations: Day-60 TCRbeta diversity that was high in some patients was derived from surviving recipient T cells and thymic progenitors. It was newly produced T cells that mostly accounted for T-cell counts and diversity one year after transplant. Reported findings indicate that, about two months after transplant, alpha-beta T cells came from several hundred expanded clones, which were derived from non-depleted graft cells.

Remarks on this clonotype: Its target is not known.

The V gene is TRBV12-3 or TRBV12-4, the J gene TRBJ2-5; D perhaps matches TRBD1 (7 bases). Here the sequenced sample was PBMCs, mostly from graft donor cells, taken 360 days after TCRalphabeta/CD19-depleted stem cell transplant. This clonotype was sampled from a male patient aged 2-15 years who had a stem cell transplant for acute myeloid leukemia, so the T cells may come from the graft donor. The CDR3 protein is CASSSGPGGRETQYF. Here the CDR3 DNA reads TGTGCCAGCAGTAGCGGGCCAGGGGGTAGAGAGACCCAGTACTTC.